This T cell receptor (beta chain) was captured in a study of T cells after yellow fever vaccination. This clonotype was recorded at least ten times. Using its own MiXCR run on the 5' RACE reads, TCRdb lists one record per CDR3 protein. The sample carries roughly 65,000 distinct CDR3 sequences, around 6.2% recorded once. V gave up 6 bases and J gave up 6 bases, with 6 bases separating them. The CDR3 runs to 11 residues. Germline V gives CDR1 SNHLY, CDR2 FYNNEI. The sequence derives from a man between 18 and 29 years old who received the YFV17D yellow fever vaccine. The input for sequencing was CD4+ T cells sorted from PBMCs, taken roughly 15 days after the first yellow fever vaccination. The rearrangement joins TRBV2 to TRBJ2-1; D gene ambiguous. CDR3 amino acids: CASSALNEQFF. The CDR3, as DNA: TGTGCCAGCAGCGCCCTCAATGAGCAGTTCTTC. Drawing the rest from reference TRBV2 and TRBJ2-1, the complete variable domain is EPEVTQTPSHQVTQMGQEVILRCVPISNHLYFYWYRQILGQKVEFLVSFYNNEISEKSEIFDDQFSVERPDGSNFTLKIRSTKLEDSAMYFCASSALNEQFFGPGTRLTVL.